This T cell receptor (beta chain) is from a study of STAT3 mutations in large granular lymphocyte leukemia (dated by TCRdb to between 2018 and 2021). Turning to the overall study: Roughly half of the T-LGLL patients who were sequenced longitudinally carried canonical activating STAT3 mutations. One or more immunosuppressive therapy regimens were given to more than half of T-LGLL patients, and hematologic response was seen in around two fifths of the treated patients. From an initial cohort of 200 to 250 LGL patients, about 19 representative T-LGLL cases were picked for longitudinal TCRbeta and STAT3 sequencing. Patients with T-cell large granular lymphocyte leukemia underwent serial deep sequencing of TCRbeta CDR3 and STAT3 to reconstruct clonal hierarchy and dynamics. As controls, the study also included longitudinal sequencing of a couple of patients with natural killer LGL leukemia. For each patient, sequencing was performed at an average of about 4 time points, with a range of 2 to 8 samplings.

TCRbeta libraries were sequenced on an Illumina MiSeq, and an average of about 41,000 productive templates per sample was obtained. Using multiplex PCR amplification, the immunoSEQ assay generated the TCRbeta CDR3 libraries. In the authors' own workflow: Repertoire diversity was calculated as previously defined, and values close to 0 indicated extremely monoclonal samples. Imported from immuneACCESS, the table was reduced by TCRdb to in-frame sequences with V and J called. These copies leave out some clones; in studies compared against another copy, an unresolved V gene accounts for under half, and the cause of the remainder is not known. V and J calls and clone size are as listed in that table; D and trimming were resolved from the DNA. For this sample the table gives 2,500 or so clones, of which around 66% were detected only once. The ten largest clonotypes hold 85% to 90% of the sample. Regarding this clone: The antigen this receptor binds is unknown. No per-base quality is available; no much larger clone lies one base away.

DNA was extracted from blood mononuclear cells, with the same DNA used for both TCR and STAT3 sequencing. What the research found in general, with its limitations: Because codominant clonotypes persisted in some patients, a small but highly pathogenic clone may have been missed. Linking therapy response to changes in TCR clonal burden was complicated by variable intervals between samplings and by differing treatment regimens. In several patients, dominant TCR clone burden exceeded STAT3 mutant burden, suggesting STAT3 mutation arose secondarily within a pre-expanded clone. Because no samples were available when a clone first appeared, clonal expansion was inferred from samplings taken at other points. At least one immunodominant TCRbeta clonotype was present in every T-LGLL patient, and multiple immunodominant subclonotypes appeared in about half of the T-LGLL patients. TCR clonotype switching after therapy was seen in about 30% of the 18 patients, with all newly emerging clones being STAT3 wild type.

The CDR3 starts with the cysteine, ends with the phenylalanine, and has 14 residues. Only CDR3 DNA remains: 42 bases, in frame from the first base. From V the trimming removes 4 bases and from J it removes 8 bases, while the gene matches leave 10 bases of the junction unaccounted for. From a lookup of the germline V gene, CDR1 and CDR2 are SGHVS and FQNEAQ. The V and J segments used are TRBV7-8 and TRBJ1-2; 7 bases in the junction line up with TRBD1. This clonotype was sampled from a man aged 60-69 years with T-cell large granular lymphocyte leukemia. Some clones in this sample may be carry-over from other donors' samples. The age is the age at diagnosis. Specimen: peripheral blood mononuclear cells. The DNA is TGTGCCAGCAGCTCCACGGGACAGTATATGGGCTACACCTTC. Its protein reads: CASSSTGQYMGYTF.